These 27 T cell receptor beta chains were sequenced from one sample in a study of spatial heterogeneity in lung cancer. Whole-study findings and limits: Mutation tallies in tumors tracked expanded intratumoral alpha and beta TCR counts.

Time point: sample taken at primary tumor resection. TCRdb ran MiXCR on the 5' RACE reads and lists one entry per CDR3 protein. Here the sample spans 2,000 to 3,000 distinct CDR3 sequences, around 1.5% being singletons. Their recognized antigens are unknown. The sequencing here drew on lung tumor tissue, taken at surgery. The receptors stem from a male donor with early-stage non-small cell lung cancer.

This clonotype is judged medium-sized (0.01 to 0.1%). This rearrangement joins TRBV5-6 to TRBJ2-1; TRBD2 agrees at 10 bases. Germline V gene sequence: CDR1 SGHDT, CDR2 YYEEEE. The J segment lost 7 bases and the V segment lost 0 bases, leaving 10 bases of the junction unmatched. CDR3 length equals 17 residues. CDR3 region: CASSLVGVAGGFNEQFF. The CDR3 DNA sequence: TGTGCCAGCAGCTTGGTCGGGGTAGCGGGAGGCTTTAATGAGCAGTTCTTC.

This clonotype qualifies as medium-sized. V is TRBV20-1 and J is TRBJ1-2, with a tentative D call TRBD1 (5 bases). V gave up 0 bases and J gave up 4 bases, with 15 bases separating them. The length of the CDR3 is 15 residues. Germline V gene data show CDR1 as DFQATT and CDR2 as SNEGSKA (reference sequence). The chain's CDR3 is CSARDLEGRVYGYTF. The CDR3 bases are TGCAGTGCTAGAGATTTAGAGGGCAGGGTCTATGGCTACACCTTC.

By its share, this clonotype is medium-sized. This chain joins TRBV30 and TRBJ2-7; D uncertain. From germline, CDR1 is GTSNPN and CDR2 SVGIG (reference sequence). This CDR3 spans 12 amino acids. Trimming took off 2 bases at V and 4 bases at J, with 9 bases between the two ends. CDR3 bases: TGTGCCTGGAGTCATGTAGGGTACGAGCAGTACTTC. This encodes CAWSHVGYEQYF.

This clonotype ranks as medium-sized. The genes are TRBV5-1 and TRBJ2-3; 11 bases fit TRBD2. Germline V gene data show CDR1 as SGHRS and CDR2 as YFSETQ. Trimming cost V 5 bases and J 5 bases; bases outside gene matches: 4. The CDR3 length is 14 residues. This CDR3 is CASSSLAGGDTQYF. CDR3 sequence (DNA): TGCGCCAGCAGTTCCCTAGCGGGAGGAGATACGCAGTATTTT.

By proportion, this clonotype is medium-sized. The chain is built from TRBV20-1 and TRBJ2-7; 7 bases fit TRBD2. CDR1 and CDR2 (germline): DFQATT, SNEGSKA (reference sequence). The V and J ends lost 3 bases and 4 bases, in that order; junction bases with no gene match: 18. The CDR3 has 17 amino acids. The CDR3 here is CSASKTLIWEGHYEQYF. CDR3 nucleotide sequence: TGCAGTGCTAGTAAGACTCTGATATGGGAGGGCCATTACGAGCAGTACTTC.

This clonotype is medium-sized within its sample. The gene calls are TRBV6-2 or TRBV6-3 and TRBJ2-2; D is unresolved. V was trimmed by 2 bases and J by 6 bases, leaving 22 bases between them. Germline CDR1 MNHEY, CDR2 SVGEGT. The CDR3 covers 18 residues. In DNA, the CDR3 is TGTGCCAGCAGTTACCGGGTCAGGCAGACGTATACGCCCGGGGAGCTGTTTTTT. Translating it yields CASSYRVRQTYTPGELFF.

This clonotype is medium-sized in the sample. The rearrangement links TRBV7-2 to TRBJ1-1; 9 bases match TRBD1. Germline CDR1 reads SGHTA; CDR2 reads FQGNSA. V dropped 5 bases and J dropped 5; count of bases not matched to a gene: 12. The CDR3 has 16 amino acids. This CDR3 is CASSPVGTGSRTEAFF. CDR3 coding DNA: TGTGCCAGCAGCCCCGTTGGGACAGGGAGTCGAACTGAAGCTTTCTTT.

This clonotype was counted many times. The chain links TRBV20-1 to TRBJ2-1; TRBD2 agrees at 13 bases. Germline loops: CDR1 DFQATT, CDR2 SNEGSKA (reference sequence). J was trimmed by 9 bases and V by 1 base; bases with no gene match: 9. The CDR3 covers 16 residues. Here the CDR3 reads CSARVLGLAGEVEQFF. CDR3 bases: TGCAGTGCTAGAGTGTTAGGACTAGCGGGAGAAGTTGAGCAGTTCTTC.

In its sample, this clonotype ranks as large. J is TRBJ1-6 and V is TRBV5-6; D gene ambiguous. Trimming stripped 2 bases from V and 14 bases from J, with 8 bases between. Germline V lookup: CDR1 SGHDT, CDR2 YYEEEE. The CDR3 extends over 11 amino acids. The CDR3 DNA sequence: TGTGCCAGCAGCTTTCGTGGCGCCCTCCACTTT. Protein sequence: CASSFRGALHF.

This clonotype qualifies as medium-sized. The chain uses TRBV3-1 and TRBJ2-5; D unresolved. The V gene's germline CDR1 is LGHDT and CDR2 YNNKEL (reference sequence). The CDR3 runs 12 residues. Trimming pared 0 bases from V and 5 bases from J, leaving 4 bases between. The CDR3 DNA reads as TGTGCCAGCAGCCAAGAGGTCGAGACCCAGTACTTC. Amino acid sequence: CASSQEVETQYF.

This clonotype is labeled as medium-sized. The rearrangement uses TRBV20-1 and TRBJ1-2; TRBD1 agrees at 7 bases. Trimming cost V 5 bases and J 6 bases; bases outside gene matches: 9. Looked up from germline, CDR1 is DFQATT and CDR2 is SNEGSKA (reference sequence). This CDR3 is 13 amino acids long. The CDR3 DNA is TGCAGTGCTCCACAGGGGTTCAGGAATGGCTACACCTTC. Translating gives CSAPQGFRNGYTF.

This clonotype was detected ten times or more. The chain employs TRBV7-3 and TRBJ2-2; D not certain. From germline, CDR1 is SGHTA and CDR2 FQGTGA. V was trimmed by 1 base and J by 7 bases, leaving 4 bases between them. The CDR3 consists of 12 residues. As DNA, the CDR3 is TGTGCCAGCAGCTTAAATTTCGGGGAGCTGTTTTTT. This encodes CASSLNFGELFF.

In its sample, this clonotype ranks as large. The chain links TRBV30 to TRBJ2-5, with TRBD1 matching over 9 bases. Germline trimming cut 2 bases from V and 0 bases from J; bases unmatched to any gene: 10. Per germline, CDR1 GTSNPN and CDR2 SVGIG (reference sequence). CDR3 size: 17 residues. CDR3 DNA: TGTGCCTGGAGTTCCGGGACAGGGTACGGGTACCAAGAGACCCAGTACTTC. Protein sequence: CAWSSGTGYGYQETQYF.

This clonotype appeared many times. The CDR3: CASSQTGLREKLFF. CDR3 in DNA: TGTGCCAGCTCCCAGACAGGGTTGCGAGAAAAACTGTTTTTT. V gene TRBV14 combines with J gene TRBJ1-4, with 7 bases that match TRBD1. With V trimmed by 8 bases and J by 8 bases, 11 bases remained unmatched. The CDR3 length is 14 residues. Germline-derived CDR1 and CDR2 are SGHDN and FVKESK.

In this sample, this clonotype is medium-sized. CDR3 coding DNA: TGTGCCAGCAGCCTTTTTCCCGCGTCCTACAATGAGCAGTTCTTC. The encoded protein is CASSLFPASYNEQFF. The rearrangement uses TRBV7-2 and TRBJ2-1; D unclear. The CDR3 consists of 15 residues. Germline loops: CDR1 SGHTA, CDR2 FQGNSA. The germline V and J ends were trimmed by 5 bases and 1 base, with 12 bases remaining between them.

There are many counts of this clonotype. The CDR3 spells CASSYSPDSPLHF. CDR3 coding DNA: TGTGCCAGCAGTTACTCCCCTGATTCACCCCTCCACTTT. The chain recombines TRBV6-5 with TRBJ1-6; D not certain. The V gene lost 0 bases and the J gene lost 8 bases, with 5 bases spanning the gap. Per the germline V gene, CDR1 is MNHEY and CDR2 is SVGAGI. The CDR3 runs to 13 residues.

By its share, this clonotype is medium-sized. The chain recombines TRBV11-2 with TRBJ2-1; D gene ambiguous. This CDR3 contains 15 residues. The germline CDR1 and CDR2 sequences are SGHAT and FQNNGV. V dropped 5 bases and J dropped 3 bases, with 14 bases sitting between them. The CDR3 spells CASSDRAPGYNEQFF. CDR3 in DNA: TGTGCCAGCAGCGACCGGGCCCCCGGCTACAATGAGCAGTTCTTC.

By share, this clonotype ranks as medium-sized. V and J are TRBV6-2 or TRBV6-3 and TRBJ1-6; D perhaps matches TRBD1 (6 bases). The CDR3 is 17 residues long. Germline V CDR1 and CDR2: MNHEY, SVGEGT. V lost 3 bases, J lost 10 bases, and 22 bases lay in between. The CDR3 nucleotides are TGTGCCAGCAGTTATTTCCCCAGGGGCGAGTTGGACTCACCCCTCCACTTT. It translates to CASSYFPRGELDSPLHF.

This clonotype is termed medium-sized (0.01 to 0.1%). The genes are TRBV3-1 and TRBJ1-2; D gene uncertain. The CDR3 has 14 residues. CDR1 is LGHDT, CDR2 YNNKEL, per germline (reference sequence). Trimming shortened V by 4 bases and J by 5 bases, and 14 bases separated the two germline ends. CDR3 amino acids: CASSPLTESYGYTF. The CDR3 DNA sequence: TGTGCCAGCAGCCCCCTTACAGAGTCGTATGGCTACACCTTC.

Relative to its sample, this clonotype is medium-sized. The chain is built from TRBV24-1 and TRBJ2-3; D gene ambiguous. V was pared by 3 bases and J by 0 bases, with 12 bases between. In germline, CDR1 is KGHDR, CDR2 SFDVKD. The CDR3 loop spans 16 amino acids. CDR3 in DNA: TGTGCCACCAGTGATGGAGCGACCACTAGCACAGATACGCAGTATTTT. This gives the protein CATSDGATTSTDTQYF.

This clonotype is medium-sized in the sample. The chain carries TRBV9 and TRBJ1-5; D is uncertain. CDR1 SGDLS and CDR2 YYNGEE come from the germline V gene. Trimming removed 0 bases from V and 10 bases from J, with 14 bases in between. This CDR3 is built from 14 residues. CDR3: CASSVESTAPPQHF. DNA of the CDR3: TGTGCCAGCAGCGTAGAGAGTACTGCCCCACCCCAGCATTTT.

By frequency in the sample, this clonotype is medium-sized. The chain links TRBV19 to TRBJ1-2; D gene unclear. This CDR3 has 12 residues. Germline values: CDR1 LNHDA, CDR2 SQIVND (reference sequence). V lost 3 bases and J lost 7, with 9 bases in between. CDR3 amino acids: CASSMVNGGYTF. The CDR3 DNA reads TGTGCCAGTAGTATGGTGAACGGTGGCTACACCTTC.

Within the sample, this clonotype is medium-sized. The rearrangement uses TRBV5-1 and TRBJ2-5, with 8 positions matching TRBD1. This CDR3 spans 14 amino acids. After removal of 2 bases from V and 5 bases from J, the junction contained 5 bases not matched to a gene. Germline values: CDR1 SGHRS, CDR2 YFSETQ. The CDR3 here is CASSFQGARETQYF. The CDR3 DNA follows: TGCGCCAGCAGCTTTCAGGGGGCAAGGGAGACCCAGTACTTC.

By share of the sample, this clonotype is medium-sized. The chain has TRBV19 and TRBJ1-1; D unclear. The V and J ends lost 1 base and 1 base respectively, with 4 bases between them. The CDR3 consists of 13 residues. CDR1 and CDR2 (germline): LNHDA, SQIVND (reference sequence). CDR3 amino acids: CASSIARNTEAFF. The CDR3, as DNA: TGTGCCAGTAGTATAGCTCGGAACACTGAAGCTTTCTTT.

This clonotype counts as medium-sized (0.01 to 0.1%). CDR3 sequence: CAWRPPDREYYGYTF. CDR3 DNA: TGTGCCTGGAGGCCACCCGACAGGGAGTACTATGGCTACACCTTC. The V gene is TRBV30, the J gene TRBJ1-2, with 7 bases aligning to TRBD1. CDR1 and CDR2 (germline): GTSNPN, SVGIG (reference sequence). The CDR3 has 15 residues. The trim removed 3 bases at V and 3 bases at J, leaving 10 bases unmatched.

Judged by abundance, this clonotype is medium-sized. V and J are TRBV12-3 or TRBV12-4 and TRBJ1-3; D is unresolved. V lost 9 bases and J lost 1, with 10 bases in between. This CDR3 has 13 amino acids. Written as DNA, the CDR3 is TGTGCCAGTCGTCGGACTTCTGGAAACACCATATATTTT. Amino acids: CASRRTSGNTIYF.

This clonotype was observed many times. A read error may be the cause here, since a much bigger clone is one base away. The chain combines TRBV11-3 with TRBJ1-6; D not certain. Trimming cost V 3 bases and J 5 bases, with 2 bases left between them. The CDR3 totals 12 residues. Per germline, CDR1 SGHNT and CDR2 YENEEA. The CDR3 loop is CASSLNNSPLHF. Written as DNA, the CDR3 is TGTGCCAGCAGCTTGAATAATTCACCCCTCCACTTT.